This is a list of T cell receptor beta chains from one sample in a study of T cell responses to AZD1222 COVID-19 vaccine. The data were produced by immunoSEQ multiplex PCR, yet TCRdb's version contains in-frame clones alone and is incomplete. There are about 160,000 clones in the sample; roughly 94% occur only once, and about 4.6% lies in the top ten. Sequences were derived from peripheral blood, sampled on day 0 of MenACWY control vaccination. These receptors came from an adult in good health. The CDR3 runs from the conserved cysteine through the conserved F or W. Each record gives: clone size, J gene, D gene, V gene, CDR3 protein, CDR3 DNA. The D gene is left open where the match is weak. Not every row has a clone size; where given, it reads once, few, many or a size class.

clone size: -; J gene: TRBJ2-5; D gene: TRBD1; V gene: TRBV24-1; CDR3 protein: CATSDPTGEETQYF; CDR3 DNA: TGTGCCACCAGTGATCCTACAGGGGAAGAGACCCAGTACTTC
clone size: -; J gene: TRBJ2-7; D gene: -; V gene: TRBV2; CDR3 protein: CASSRERGFRYEQYF; CDR3 DNA: TGTGCCAGCAGTCGGGAAAGGGGATTTCGGTACGAGCAGTACTTC
clone size: -; J gene: TRBJ2-3; D gene: -; V gene: TRBV4-1; CDR3 protein: CASSQDRGSYTDTQYF; CDR3 DNA: TGCGCCAGCAGCCAAGATCGAGGTTCTTACACAGATACGCAGTATTTT
clone size: -; J gene: TRBJ1-5; D gene: -; V gene: TRBV19; CDR3 protein: CASSIKVRQPQHF; CDR3 DNA: TGTGCCAGTAGTATTAAGGTGCGGCAGCCCCAGCATTTT
clone size: -; J gene: TRBJ1-5; D gene: -; V gene: TRBV6-4; CDR3 protein: CASSESWGGQPQHF; CDR3 DNA: TGTGCCAGCAGTGAGTCGTGGGGGGGTCAGCCCCAGCATTTT
clone size: -; J gene: TRBJ2-3; D gene: TRBD2; V gene: TRBV19; CDR3 protein: CASSMPSGSGYTQYF; CDR3 DNA: TGTGCCAGTAGTATGCCTAGCGGGAGCGGGTATACGCAGTATTTT
clone size: -; J gene: TRBJ2-5; D gene: TRBD2; V gene: TRBV6-2/TRBV6-3; CDR3 protein: CASSGLAGVGETQYF; CDR3 DNA: TGTGCCAGCAGTGGACTAGCGGGAGTGGGGGAGACCCAGTACTTC
clone size: -; J gene: TRBJ1-6; D gene: -; V gene: TRBV5-5; CDR3 protein: CASSLRVGNSPLHF; CDR3 DNA: TGTGCCAGCAGCTTGAGGGTGGGTAATTCACCCCTCCACTTT
clone size: -; J gene: TRBJ2-5; D gene: TRBD1; V gene: TRBV7-2; CDR3 protein: CASSRDRHGVETQYF; CDR3 DNA: TGTGCCAGCAGCCGGGACAGGCACGGTGTTGAGACCCAGTACTTC
clone size: -; J gene: TRBJ1-2; D gene: TRBD1; V gene: TRBV28; CDR3 protein: CASSTLGGEGYGYTF; CDR3 DNA: TGTGCCAGCAGTACGTTAGGGGGCGAAGGCTATGGCTACACCTTC
clone size: -; J gene: TRBJ2-5; D gene: -; V gene: TRBV11-2; CDR3 protein: CASSARRAEETQYF; CDR3 DNA: TGTGCCAGCAGCGCCCGACGGGCGGAAGAGACCCAGTACTTC
clone size: -; J gene: TRBJ1-2; D gene: TRBD1; V gene: TRBV7-9; CDR3 protein: CASSLGQGNYGYTF; CDR3 DNA: TGTGCCAGCAGCCTTGGACAGGGGAACTATGGCTACACCTTC
clone size: -; J gene: TRBJ2-1; D gene: -; V gene: TRBV9; CDR3 protein: CASSVGSSPNEQFF; CDR3 DNA: TGTGCCAGCAGCGTAGGAAGCAGTCCCAATGAGCAGTTCTTC
clone size: -; J gene: TRBJ2-2; D gene: -; V gene: TRBV3-1/TRBV3-2; CDR3 protein: CASSQDPGGELFF; CDR3 DNA: TGTGCCAGCAGCCAAGATCCCGGGGGGGAGCTGTTTTTT
clone size: -; J gene: TRBJ1-1; D gene: TRBD1; V gene: TRBV7-9; CDR3 protein: CASSLGQGARGTEAFF; CDR3 DNA: TGTGCCAGCAGCTTGGGACAGGGGGCGCGGGGCACTGAAGCTTTCTTT
clone size: -; J gene: TRBJ1-5; D gene: -; V gene: TRBV19; CDR3 protein: CASRARVRGNQPQHF; CDR3 DNA: TGTGCCAGTAGGGCCCGAGTTAGGGGCAATCAGCCCCAGCATTTT
clone size: -; J gene: TRBJ2-2; D gene: -; V gene: TRBV6-5; CDR3 protein: CASRGEVLNTGELFF; CDR3 DNA: TGTGCCAGCAGAGGCGAGGTCCTTAACACCGGGGAGCTGTTTTTT
clone size: -; J gene: TRBJ2-7; D gene: -; V gene: TRBV7-9; CDR3 protein: CASSSGSSYEQYF; CDR3 DNA: TGTGCCAGCAGCTCGGGGTCTTCCTACGAGCAGTACTTC
clone size: -; J gene: TRBJ2-7; D gene: TRBD1; V gene: TRBV5-6; CDR3 protein: CASSFSVGQGAYEQYF; CDR3 DNA: TGTGCCAGCAGCTTCAGTGTAGGACAGGGTGCCTACGAGCAGTACTTC
clone size: -; J gene: TRBJ2-7; D gene: -; V gene: TRBV5-1; CDR3 protein: CASRDLSGGRSYEQYF; CDR3 DNA: TGCGCCAGCAGGGACCTGTCGGGGGGCCGCTCCTACGAGCAGTACTTC
clone size: once; J gene: TRBJ2-5; D gene: -; V gene: TRBV3-1/TRBV3-2; CDR3 protein: CASSQGPQGETQYF; CDR3 DNA: TGTGCCAGCAGCCAAGGTCCCCAGGGAGAGACCCAGTACTTC
clone size: once; J gene: TRBJ1-5; D gene: -; V gene: TRBV28; CDR3 protein: CASRPGGGQPQHF; CDR3 DNA: TGTGCCAGCAGACCCGGCGGGGGGCAGCCCCAGCATTTT
clone size: -; J gene: TRBJ2-2; D gene: TRBD1; V gene: TRBV18; CDR3 protein: CASSPPGQGYTGELFF; CDR3 DNA: TGTGCCAGCTCACCTCCTGGACAGGGGTACACCGGGGAGCTGTTTTTT
clone size: -; J gene: TRBJ1-4; D gene: -; V gene: TRBV11-2; CDR3 protein: CASSLGGAGNEKLFF; CDR3 DNA: TGTGCCAGCAGCTTAGGTGGCGCGGGCAATGAAAAACTGTTTTTT
clone size: -; J gene: TRBJ1-2; D gene: -; V gene: TRBV28; CDR3 protein: CASSLFGSYGYTF; CDR3 DNA: TGTGCCAGCAGTTTATTCGGTAGCTATGGCTACACCTTC
clone size: once; J gene: TRBJ1-1; D gene: -; V gene: TRBV5-1; CDR3 protein: CASSLGRQMNTEAFF; CDR3 DNA: TGCGCCAGCAGCTTGGGACGACAGATGAACACTGAAGCTTTCTTT
clone size: -; J gene: TRBJ1-1; D gene: -; V gene: TRBV15; CDR3 protein: CATSIPGGGNTEAFF; CDR3 DNA: TGTGCCACCAGCATTCCCGGCGGGGGGAACACTGAAGCTTTCTTT
clone size: -; J gene: TRBJ2-1; D gene: TRBD2; V gene: TRBV28; CDR3 protein: CASSLGTSYEQFF; CDR3 DNA: TGTGCCAGCAGTTTGGGGACTAGTTATGAGCAGTTCTTC
clone size: -; J gene: TRBJ2-3; D gene: TRBD2; V gene: TRBV14; CDR3 protein: CASSQHGRAGTDTQYF; CDR3 DNA: TGTGCCAGCAGCCAACACGGGAGGGCCGGCACAGATACGCAGTATTTT
clone size: -; J gene: TRBJ2-7; D gene: TRBD1; V gene: TRBV4-2; CDR3 protein: CASSGGQLVSYEQYF; CDR3 DNA: TGTGCCAGCAGCGGGGGACAGCTCGTATCCTACGAGCAGTACTTC
clone size: -; J gene: TRBJ1-2; D gene: -; V gene: TRBV18; CDR3 protein: CASSPLPPPRIYGYTF; CDR3 DNA: TGTGCCAGCTCACCACTCCCCCCACCCCGTATATATGGCTACACCTTC
clone size: -; J gene: TRBJ1-3; D gene: -; V gene: TRBV5-6; CDR3 protein: CASSLVGVPGNTIYF; CDR3 DNA: TGTGCCAGCAGCTTGGTTGGGGTTCCGGGAAACACCATATATTTT
clone size: -; J gene: TRBJ2-7; D gene: -; V gene: TRBV27; CDR3 protein: CASAQGYEQYF; CDR3 DNA: TGTGCCAGCGCACAGGGCTACGAGCAGTACTTC
clone size: -; J gene: TRBJ2-1; D gene: TRBD2; V gene: TRBV19; CDR3 protein: CASSMVGGLAGEQFF; CDR3 DNA: TGTGCCAGTAGTATGGTAGGGGGACTAGCGGGTGAGCAGTTCTTC
clone size: -; J gene: TRBJ2-7; D gene: TRBD2; V gene: TRBV9; CDR3 protein: CASSVEGTSVGEQYF; CDR3 DNA: TGTGCCAGCAGCGTAGAAGGGACTAGCGTAGGCGAGCAGTACTTC